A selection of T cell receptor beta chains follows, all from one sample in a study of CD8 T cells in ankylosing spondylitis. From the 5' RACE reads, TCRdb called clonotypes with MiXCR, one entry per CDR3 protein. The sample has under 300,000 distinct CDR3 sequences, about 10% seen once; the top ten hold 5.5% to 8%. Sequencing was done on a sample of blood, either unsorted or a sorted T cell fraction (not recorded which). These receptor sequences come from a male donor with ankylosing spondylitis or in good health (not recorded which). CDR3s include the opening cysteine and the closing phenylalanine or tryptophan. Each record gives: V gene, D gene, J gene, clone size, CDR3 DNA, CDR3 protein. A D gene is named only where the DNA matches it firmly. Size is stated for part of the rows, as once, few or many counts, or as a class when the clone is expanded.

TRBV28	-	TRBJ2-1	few	TGTGCCAGCAGTTTGCGGGGCCTTCTACGGGAGTTATTAAGCAATGAGCAGTTCTTC	CASSLRGLLRELLSNEQFF
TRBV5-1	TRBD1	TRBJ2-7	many	TGCGCCAGCAGCCCAACGATCGGACAGGGGACCTACGAGCAGTACTTC	CASSPTIGQGTYEQYF
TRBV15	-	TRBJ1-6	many	TGTGCCACCAGCAGAGATCCGGAGGGAATAATAGGGGCCCTCCACTTT	CATSRDPEGIIGALHF
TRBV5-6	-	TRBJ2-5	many	TGTGCCAGCAGCTTCTTCGTTTACCAAGAGACCCAGTACTTC	CASSFFVYQETQYF
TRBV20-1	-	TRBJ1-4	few	TGCAGTGCTCCCGACACATCACTTAAGGACTTTAATGAAAAACTGTTTTTT	CSAPDTSLKDFNEKLFF
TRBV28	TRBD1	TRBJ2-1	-	TGTGCCAGCCTCGGGACAGGGTACGTCGATGAGCAGTTCTTC	CASLGTGYVDEQFF
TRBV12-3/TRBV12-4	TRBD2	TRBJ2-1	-	TGTGCCAGCCAGCTACTAGCGGGGGGGCCATACGAGCAGTTCTTC	CASQLLAGGPYEQFF
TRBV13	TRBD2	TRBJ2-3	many	TGTGCCAGCAGCTTATGGAGTAGCGGGAGAAGGCCAGATACGCAGTATTTT	CASSLWSSGRRPDTQYF
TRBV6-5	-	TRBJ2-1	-	TGTGCCAGCAGAAGGGGAGACAATGAGCAGTTCTTC	CASRRGDNEQFF
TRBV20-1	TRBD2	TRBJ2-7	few	TGCAGTGCTAGACCTCTAGCGGTCTACGAGCAGTACTTC	CSARPLAVYEQYF
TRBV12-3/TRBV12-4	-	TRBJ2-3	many	TGTGCCAGCAGTATGACAGGCCCCCCAGATACGCAGTATTTT	CASSMTGPPDTQYF
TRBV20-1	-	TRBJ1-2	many	TGCAGTGCCTTATCAGGACAGTTGGCCTATGGCTACACCTTC	CSALSGQLAYGYTF
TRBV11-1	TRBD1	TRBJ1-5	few	TGTGCCAGCAGCGTAGCAACGGACAGGGCTATGGGTTATAGCAATCAGCCCCAGCATTTT	CASSVATDRAMGYSNQPQHF
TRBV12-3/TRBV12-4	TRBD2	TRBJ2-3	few	TGTGCCTTCTCCCCACCGGCGGGACTAGCGGGACGCACAGATACGCAGTATTTT	CAFSPPAGLAGRTDTQYF
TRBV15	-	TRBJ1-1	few	TGTGCCACCAGCAGAGGTCTCGGGGCGCCCACTGAAGCTTTCTTT	CATSRGLGAPTEAFF
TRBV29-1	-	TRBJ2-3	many	TGCAGCCCCATGGGGAGGAGCACAGATACGCAGTATTTT	CSPMGRSTDTQYF
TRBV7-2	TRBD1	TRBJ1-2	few	TGTGCCAGCAGCTTAGTCGACAGGGACTATGGCTACACCTTC	CASSLVDRDYGYTF
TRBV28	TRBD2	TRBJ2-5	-	TGTGCCAGCAGATGGGGGGGAAAGACCCAGTACTTC	CASRWGGKTQYF
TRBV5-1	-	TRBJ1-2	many	TGCGCCAGCAGCGGTCCGGGGGCAGTCACCTTC	CASSGPGAVTF
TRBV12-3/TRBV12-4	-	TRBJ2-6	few	TGTGCCAGCAAGAGTTTAACGGAGGTCCTGACTTTC	CASKSLTEVLTF
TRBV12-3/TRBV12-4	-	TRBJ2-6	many	TGTGCCAGCAGTTTATACAGACGCTCTGGGGCCAACGTCCTGACTTTC	CASSLYRRSGANVLTF
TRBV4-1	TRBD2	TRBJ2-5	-	TGCGCCAGCAGCTCGGGGACTAGCGGGACTACCGGAGAGACCCAGTACTTC	CASSSGTSGTTGETQYF
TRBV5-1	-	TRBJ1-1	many	TGCGCCAGCAGCTCAGGTCAGCAGGGAGGGAACACTGAAGCTTTCTTT	CASSSGQQGGNTEAFF
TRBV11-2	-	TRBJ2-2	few	TGTGCCAGCAGCAACGGACACGACGGGGGCACCGGGGAGCTGTTTTTT	CASSNGHDGGTGELFF
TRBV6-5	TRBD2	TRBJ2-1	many	TGTGCCAGCAGTTACTCGATCAGCGGGACCGACGAGTACAATGAGCAGTTCTTC	CASSYSISGTDEYNEQFF
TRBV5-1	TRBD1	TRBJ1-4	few	TGCGCCAGCAGCTCCGTCCGGGACAGCCATGAAAAACTGTTTTTT	CASSSVRDSHEKLFF
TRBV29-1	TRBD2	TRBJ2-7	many	TGCAGCGTTGAAGATAGGGCGGGAGGACACTACGAGCAGTACTTC	CSVEDRAGGHYEQYF
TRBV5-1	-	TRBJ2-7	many	TGCGCCAGCAGCTTGGAGGCCGGGGGAGCGGCCTACGAGCAGTACTTC	CASSLEAGGAAYEQYF
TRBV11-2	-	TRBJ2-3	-	TGTGCCAGCAGCGCGTGGACGCTCCGAAATACGCAGTATTTT	CASSAWTLRNTQYF
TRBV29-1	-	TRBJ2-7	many	TGCAGCGTTCGAACAAGCTCCTACGAGCAGTACTTC	CSVRTSSYEQYF
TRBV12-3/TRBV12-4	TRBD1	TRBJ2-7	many	TGTGCCAGCAGTTCCCCGGGACAGCGACCCTACGAGCAGTACTTC	CASSSPGQRPYEQYF
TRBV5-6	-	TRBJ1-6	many	TGTGCCAGCAGCGCCAGTTCACAGGGAACCAATTCACCCCTCCACTTT	CASSASSQGTNSPLHF
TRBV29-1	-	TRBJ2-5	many	TGCAGCGTTGGGAAGAATTGGGGACACCAGTACTTC	CSVGKNWGHQYF
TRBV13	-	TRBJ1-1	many	TGTGCCAGCAGCTTAGTAAACAGGAACACTGAAGCTTTCTTT	CASSLVNRNTEAFF
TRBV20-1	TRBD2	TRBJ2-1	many	TGCAGTGCGGCCACTAGCGGGAGGGGGGTTATTAATGAGCAGTTCTTC	CSAATSGRGVINEQFF
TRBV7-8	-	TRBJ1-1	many	TGTGCCAGCAGCTTAGGGGAACTTGCAGCTTTCTTT	CASSLGELAAFF
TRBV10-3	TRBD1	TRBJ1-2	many	TGTGCCATCAGTGACTCGGACAGGGGACTTGGGTCTAACTATGGCTACACCTTC	CAISDSDRGLGSNYGYTF
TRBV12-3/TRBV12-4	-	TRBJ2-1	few	TGTGCCAGCAGTTTAGCGGACAGTAACAATGAGCAGTTCTTC	CASSLADSNNEQFF
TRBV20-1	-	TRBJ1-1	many	TGCAGTGCTAGTCTTGGTTATAACACTGAAGCTTTCTTT	CSASLGYNTEAFF
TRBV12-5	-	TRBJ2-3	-	TGTGCTAGTGGCCCCTCAGAGCGTACTGATACGCAGTATTTT	CASGPSERTDTQYF
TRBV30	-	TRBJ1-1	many	TGTGCCTGGAGTCAGGGTGGGACTGAAGCTTTCTTT	CAWSQGGTEAFF
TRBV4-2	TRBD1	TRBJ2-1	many	TGTGCCAGCAGCCAAGATTTAACACAGGGGATGAATGAGCAGTTCTTC	CASSQDLTQGMNEQFF
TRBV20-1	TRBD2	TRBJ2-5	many	TGCAGTGCCCCCCTGGCCGCGGGAGCGGGGGAGACCCAGTACTTC	CSAPLAAGAGETQYF
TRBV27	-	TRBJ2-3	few	TGTGCCAACGGTCCTCGGCGGCCCCGACCCAAAAACCATGACCATACGCAGTATTTT	CANGPRRPRPKNHDHTQYF
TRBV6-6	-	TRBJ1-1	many	TGTGCCAGCAGTTACTCAGAAGGGGAAGCTTTCTTT	CASSYSEGEAFF
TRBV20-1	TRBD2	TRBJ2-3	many	TGCAGTGCTAGCATTATCCCGCCTAGCGGGGCAGATACGCAGTATTTT	CSASIIPPSGADTQYF